Below, 32 T cell receptor beta chains from the same sample are listed, as sequenced in a study of blood T cell repertoires in COVID-19. The assay was immunoSEQ multiplex PCR, and TCRdb's table has in-frame clones only and misses some. The sample lists 52,000 or so clones, about nine tenths occurring once. Sequencing used peripheral blood. All receptors come from a middle-aged man with COVID-19, enrolled during active disease.

This sequence joins TRBV10-2 and TRBJ1-2, with D maybe TRBD1 (6 bases). Per the germline V gene, CDR1 is WSHSY and CDR2 is SAAADI. The V and J ends lost 7 bases and 4 bases respectively, with 16 bases between them. This CDR3 has 14 amino acids. CDR3 nucleotides: TGCGCCAGCACCCCTAGGGGGGGCGCCTATGGCTACACCTTC. This codes for CASTPRGGAYGYTF.

This chain links TRBV5-4 with TRBJ2-2; 7 nucleotides align to TRBD2. The CDR3 is 15 amino acids. The V gene end was trimmed by 4 bases and the J gene end by 5 bases; junction bases not matched to a gene: 8. Germline values: CDR1 SGHNT, CDR2 YYREEE (reference sequence). The CDR3 protein is CASSTGGVRTGELFF. For the CDR3, the DNA is TGTGCCAGCAGCACGGGGGGTGTGAGAACCGGGGAGCTGTTTTTT.

This clone occurred a few times. The chain joins TRBV7-9 to TRBJ2-1, with D perhaps matching TRBD1 (5 bases). Per the germline V gene, CDR1 is SEHNR and CDR2 is FQNEAQ (reference sequence). V shed 2 bases and J shed 4 bases, with 18 bases lying between them. The CDR3 sequence is 17 residues long. For the CDR3, the DNA is TGTGCCAGCAGCTTAATGATTCCGACAGAATATTACAATGAGCAGTTCTTC. Translation: CASSLMIPTEYYNEQFF.

The rearrangement uses TRBV27 and TRBJ2-2; TRBD2 matches at 7 bases. CDR1 and CDR2 (germline): MNHEY, SMNVEV (reference sequence). The CDR3 runs to 12 residues. J gave up 4 bases and V 8 bases, and 1 base lay outside the gene matches. CDR3 loop: CASASGTGELFF. As DNA, the CDR3 is TGTGCCAGCGCTAGCGGCACCGGGGAGCTGTTTTTT.

This chain uses TRBV11-3 with TRBJ2-3, with D possibly TRBD1 on 7 matching bases. There are 15 residues in the CDR3. Germline CDR1 and CDR2: SGHNT and YENEEA. Trimming pared 5 bases from V and 2 bases from J, leaving 14 bases between. The CDR3 nucleotides read TGTGCCAGCAGCCAGGGGGGACTCGTCACAGATACGCAGTATTTT. Translation gives CASSQGGLVTDTQYF.

J is TRBJ2-7 and V is TRBV2, with a possible D match to TRBD1 (6 bases). The CDR3 covers 11 residues. CDR1 SNHLY and CDR2 FYNNEI come from the germline V gene. Trimming left V 7 bases short and J 5 bases short, with 9 bases between. The CDR3, as DNA: TGTGCCAGCAACCAGGGGAACGAGCAGTACTTC. Amino acid sequence: CASNQGNEQYF.

This chain links TRBV5-1 with TRBJ1-3; TRBD1 matches at 7 bases. V shed 0 bases and J 4 bases; nucleotides not matched to a gene: 1. CDR1 is SGHRS and CDR2 is YFSETQ in the germline V gene. There are 14 residues in the CDR3. The CDR3 loop is CASSLAGGGNTIYF. Here the CDR3 DNA reads TGCGCCAGCAGCTTGGCAGGGGGAGGAAACACCATATATTTT.

This chain links TRBV4-1 with TRBJ2-5, with 11 bases aligning to TRBD2. V lost 1 base to trimming and J lost 5 bases; unmatched junction nucleotides: 12. The germline V gene encodes CDR1 MGHRA and CDR2 YSYEKL. The CDR3 contains 18 residues. The CDR3 spells CASSQVWISGGAGETQYF. For the CDR3, the DNA is TGCGCCAGCAGCCAAGTGTGGATTAGCGGGGGGGCCGGGGAGACCCAGTACTTC.

The chain couples TRBV10-3 to TRBJ1-1; 9 bases align to TRBD1. The CDR3 loop spans 15 amino acids. Germline assignment: CDR1 ENHRY and CDR2 SYGVKD. After removal of 2 bases from V and 5 bases from J, the junction contained 6 bases not matched to a gene. CDR3 DNA sequence: TGTGCCATCAGTGAGCAGACAGGGGGAGAAACTGAAGCTTTCTTT. Amino acids: CAISEQTGGETEAFF.

This sequence joins TRBV14 and TRBJ2-2; TRBD1 might be the D (6 bases). This CDR3 has 13 amino acids. V lost 4 bases, J lost 6 bases, and 9 bases lay in between. The germline V gene has CDR1 SGHDN and CDR2 FVKESK. The CDR3 DNA reads as TGTGCCAGCAGCCCACAGGGAGCCGGGGAGCTGTTTTTT. Translating gives CASSPQGAGELFF.

A single count supports this clone. The genes are TRBV19 and TRBJ2-1; 10 nucleotides match TRBD2. Germline loops: CDR1 LNHDA, CDR2 SQIVND (reference sequence). The CDR3 totals 17 residues. V lost 6 bases to trimming and J lost 2 bases; unmatched junction nucleotides: 10. The CDR3 DNA follows: TGTGCCAGTAGGAAAATAGCGGGAGGTCTCGCCTACAATGAGCAGTTCTTC. Encoded protein: CASRKIAGGLAYNEQFF.

V and J are TRBV19 and TRBJ2-7; a weak D match, TRBD1 (6 bases). From germline, CDR1 is LNHDA and CDR2 SQIVND (reference sequence). V dropped 3 bases and J dropped 2 bases, with 11 bases sitting between them. The CDR3 has 14 residues. The CDR3 region is CASSITRGPYEQYF. In DNA form, the CDR3 reads TGTGCCAGTAGTATTACCAGGGGTCCCTACGAGCAGTACTTC.

The gene calls are TRBV2 and TRBJ2-7, with a possible D match to TRBD1 (5 bases). V lost 1 base and J lost 2, with 9 bases in between. Germline CDR1 SNHLY, CDR2 FYNNEI. The length of the CDR3 is 14 residues. The DNA of the CDR3 is TGTGCCAGCAGTGAAGAGGGGATCCCCTACGAGCAGTACTTC. As protein: CASSEEGIPYEQYF.

The rearrangement joins TRBV30 to TRBJ2-7; perhaps TRBD2 as D (5 bases). The germline V gene has CDR1 GTSNPN and CDR2 SVGIG (reference sequence). Trimming shortened V by 7 bases and J by 5 bases, and 15 bases separated the two germline ends. The CDR3 covers 12 residues. The CDR3 loop is CASSRAGNEQYF. The CDR3 bases are TGTGCCTCCTCACGGGCGGGTAACGAGCAGTACTTC.

The rearrangement links TRBV23-1 to TRBJ1-6; TRBD1 matches 8 bases. TRBV23-1 is an ORF; its function is uncertain. The CDR3 is 15 amino acids. The V and J ends lost 1 base and 7 bases, in that order; junction bases with no gene match: 3. The chain's CDR3 is CASSQCQGANSPLHF. For the CDR3, the DNA is TGCGCCAGCAGTCAATGTCAGGGGGCGAATTCACCCCTCCACTTT.

In DNA form, the CDR3 reads TGTGCCAGCAGCGTCGGACAGGCCCCTAATGAAAAACTGTTTTTT. It yields the protein CASSVGQAPNEKLFF. The gene calls are TRBV7-9 and TRBJ1-4; TRBD1 matches 7 bases. Germline CDR1 reads SEHNR; CDR2 reads FQNEAQ (reference sequence). V shed 5 bases, J shed 3 bases, and the junction held 6 bases outside the gene matches. The CDR3 spans 15 residues.

This chain links TRBV2 with TRBJ2-3; 8 bases line up with TRBD1. The CDR3 totals 17 residues. V gave up 4 bases and J gave up 3 bases; unmatched junction bases: 12. The germline gives CDR1 SNHLY, CDR2 FYNNEI. The CDR3 DNA follows: TGTGCCAGCAGTGTTCGGACAGGGCCGGGCGGAACAGATACGCAGTATTTT. Protein sequence: CASSVRTGPGGTDTQYF.

This sequence joins TRBV6-5 and TRBJ2-7; 7 nucleotides line up with TRBD1. The V and J ends lost 6 bases and 2 bases, in that order; junction bases with no gene match: 10. The CDR3 covers 15 residues. Per the germline V gene, CDR1 is MNHEY and CDR2 is SVGAGI. Here the CDR3 reads CASRTQIQGTYEQYF. The DNA for the CDR3 is TGTGCCAGCAGAACCCAGATACAGGGGACCTACGAGCAGTACTTC.

This clone was detected once. The chain uses TRBV27 and TRBJ1-1; D ambiguous. V was clipped by 8 bases and J by 0 bases, with 16 bases between them. The CDR3 spans 15 residues. The germline CDR1 and CDR2 sequences are MNHEY and SMNVEV (reference sequence). The chain's CDR3 is CASSLGRKVNTEAFF. In nucleotides, the CDR3 is TGTGCCAGCTCCCTCGGGAGGAAGGTGAACACTGAAGCTTTCTTT.

J is TRBJ2-3 and V is TRBV4-2, with 10 bases lining up with TRBD2. The CDR3 loop spans 16 amino acids. Germline CDR1 LGHNA, CDR2 YNFKEQ. The junction had 4 bases not matched to a gene; V was cut back by 1 base and J by 3 bases. The DNA of the CDR3 is TGTGCCAGCAGCCAAGTACTAGCGGGGTTAACAGATACGCAGTATTTT. It yields the protein CASSQVLAGLTDTQYF.

The J gene is TRBJ2-2, the V gene TRBV28; no firm D call. CDR3 length: 12 amino acids. The V gene lost 5 bases and the J gene lost 1 base, with 2 bases spanning the gap. Germline V CDR1 and CDR2: MDHEN, SYDVKM. CDR3 DNA: TGTGCCAGCAGTCTGAACACCGGGGAGCTGTTTTTT. Its protein is CASSLNTGELFF.

The chain uses TRBV14 and TRBJ2-2; a possible D gene is TRBD2 (6 bases). The V end lost 3 bases, the J end lost 5 bases, and 16 bases lay between the germline ends. Germline V gene data show CDR1 as SGHDN and CDR2 as FVKESK. This CDR3 contains 16 residues. The CDR3 region is CASSQTRTGTTGELFF. The CDR3 nucleotides read TGTGCCAGCAGCCAGACTCGAACCGGGACTACCGGGGAGCTGTTTTTT.

V gene TRBV5-1 combines with J gene TRBJ1-1, with 12 bases matching TRBD1. J gave up 4 bases and V 0 bases, and 16 bases lay outside the gene matches. The CDR3 totals 20 residues. Looked up from germline, CDR1 is SGHRS and CDR2 is YFSETQ. The DNA for the CDR3 is TGCGCCAGCAGCTTGGTTCCCTCCGGGACAGGGGGCGAAGGAGGCACTGAAGCTTTCTTT. It codes for CASSLVPSGTGGEGGTEAFF.

The chain recombines TRBV9 with TRBJ2-3, with TRBD2 identical over 8 bases. The CDR3 sequence is 16 residues long. V was clipped by 0 bases and J by 1 base; unmatched bases: 4. Germline values: CDR1 SGDLS, CDR2 YYNGEE. The CDR3 DNA reads TGTGCCAGCAGCGTAGTCGGGGGGGGAGGCACAGATACGCAGTATTTT. Encoded protein: CASSVVGGGGTDTQYF.

The V gene is TRBV3-1 (or the pseudogene TRBV3-2), the J gene TRBJ1-2; 9 nucleotides match TRBD1. Germline V gene data show CDR1 as LGHDT and CDR2 as YNNKEL (reference sequence). There are 14 residues in the CDR3. After removal of 0 bases from V and 12 bases from J, the junction contained 8 bases not matched to a gene. In nucleotides, the CDR3 is TGTGCCAGCAGCCAAGATTGGGGACAGGGAGTCGACACCTTC. Its protein is CASSQDWGQGVDTF.

The CDR3 reads CASRQHRTGEDEQYF. In DNA form, the CDR3 reads TGTGCCAGCCGGCAACACCGGACAGGGGAGGACGAGCAGTACTTC. V gene TRBV6-5 combines with J gene TRBJ2-7, with 9 positions matching TRBD1. Per germline, CDR1 MNHEY and CDR2 SVGAGI. The V segment lost 8 bases and the J segment 5 bases; nucleotides outside the gene matches: 13. CDR3 length equals 15 residues.

This CDR3 reads CASSIGRDGQPQHF. The CDR3 DNA is TGTGCCAGCAGCATCGGCAGGGATGGTCAGCCCCAGCATTTT. The chain couples TRBV2 to TRBJ1-5; weak D call: TRBD1 (5 bases). The ends were cut back, 6 bases at V and 6 bases at J, with 15 bases in the middle. Germline V lookup: CDR1 SNHLY, CDR2 FYNNEI. This CDR3 spans 14 amino acids.

This clone turned up a few times. This chain joins TRBV12-3 or TRBV12-4 and TRBJ1-6; no definite D call. This CDR3 contains 13 residues. The V gene lost 8 bases and the J gene lost 6 bases, with 11 bases spanning the gap. The CDR3 DNA reads as TGTGCCAGCTCCTCGGGGAGTAATTCACCCCTCCACTTT. Translated: CASSSGSNSPLHF.

The chain carries TRBV5-4 and TRBJ2-1; 12 nucleotides align to TRBD2. Germline trimming cut 3 bases from V and 3 bases from J; bases unmatched to any gene: 1. In germline, CDR1 is SGHNT, CDR2 YYREEE (reference sequence). The CDR3 has 15 residues. CDR3 DNA: TGTGCCAGCAGCTCGACTAGCGGGGGCTACAATGAGCAGTTCTTC. This encodes CASSSTSGGYNEQFF.

The rearrangement links TRBV6-5 to TRBJ2-2, with D possibly TRBD2 on 5 matching bases. CDR3 size: 15 residues. V was pared by 6 bases and J by 4 bases, with 15 bases between. Looked up from germline, CDR1 is MNHEY and CDR2 is SVGAGI. This CDR3 is CASSPGVMSTGELFF. In nucleotides, the CDR3 is TGTGCCAGCAGCCCCGGGGTGATGAGCACCGGGGAGCTGTTTTTT.

The chain has TRBV6-5 and TRBJ1-2; D remains unclear. This CDR3 region has 13 residues. Germline V CDR1 and CDR2: MNHEY, SVGAGI. Trimming left V 5 bases short and J 2 bases short, with 9 bases between. Here the CDR3 DNA reads TGTGCCAGCAGTCCTGACTGGAACTATGGCTACACCTTC. This gives the protein CASSPDWNYGYTF.

The chain uses TRBV9 and TRBJ2-5; 10 bases match TRBD2. CDR3 size: 15 residues. J gave up 5 bases and V 0 bases, and 4 bases lay outside the gene matches. Germline CDR1 SGDLS, CDR2 YYNGEE. The DNA for the CDR3 is TGTGCCAGCAGCGTAGGGCTAGCGGGGGTGGAGACCCAGTACTTC. As protein: CASSVGLAGVETQYF.